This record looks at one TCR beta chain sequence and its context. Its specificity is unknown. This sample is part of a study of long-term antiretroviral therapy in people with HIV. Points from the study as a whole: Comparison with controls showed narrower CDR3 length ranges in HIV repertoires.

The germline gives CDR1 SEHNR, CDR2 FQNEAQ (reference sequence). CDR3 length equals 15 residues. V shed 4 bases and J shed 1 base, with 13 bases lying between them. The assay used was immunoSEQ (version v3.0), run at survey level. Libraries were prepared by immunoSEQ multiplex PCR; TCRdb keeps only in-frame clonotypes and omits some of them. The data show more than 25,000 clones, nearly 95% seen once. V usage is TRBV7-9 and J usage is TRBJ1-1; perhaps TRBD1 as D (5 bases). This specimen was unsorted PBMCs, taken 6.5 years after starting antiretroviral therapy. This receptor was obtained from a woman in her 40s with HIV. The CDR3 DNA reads TGTGCCAGCAGCTCCGAGGGGTTGGGGAACACTGAAGCTTTCTTT. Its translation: CASSSEGLGNTEAFF.